The next 9 T cell receptor beta chains were all read from a single sample in a study of blood T cell repertoires in COVID-19. The data were produced by immunoSEQ multiplex PCR, yet TCRdb's version contains in-frame clones alone and is incomplete. The sample carries about 360,000 clones, roughly 80% recorded once. The sequencing input was peripheral blood. The receptors were gathered from a human donor with acute or convalescent COVID-19. The donor label of this sample is uncertain.

The chain employs TRBV6-6 and TRBJ2-2; 12 bases agree with TRBD2. The CDR3 is 17 residues long. The V segment lost 6 bases and the J segment 4 bases; nucleotides outside the gene matches: 9. Germline V lookup: CDR1 MNHNY, CDR2 SVGAGI (reference sequence). The CDR3 DNA reads as TGTGCCAGCAGCCGACCGCTAGCGGGAGGGCCCACCGGGGAGCTGTTTTTT. Protein sequence: CASSRPLAGGPTGELFF.

The V and J genes are TRBV6-5 and TRBJ1-6; 7 nucleotides line up with TRBD1. This CDR3 contains 15 residues. V gave up 6 bases and J gave up 8 bases; unmatched junction bases: 10. The V gene's germline CDR1 is MNHEY and CDR2 SVGAGI. The CDR3, as DNA: TGTGCCAGCAGGGTTTCGCGACAGGGCGATTCACCCCTCCACTTT. Its protein product is CASRVSRQGDSPLHF.

The gene calls are TRBV5-6 and TRBJ2-3, with D possibly being TRBD2 (6 bases). Per the germline V gene, CDR1 is SGHDT and CDR2 is YYEEEE. V shed 6 bases and J shed 2 bases, with 16 bases lying between them. This CDR3 is built from 15 residues. The CDR3 sequence: CASIPGGRITDTQYF. The DNA of the CDR3 is TGTGCCAGCATCCCCGGGGGACGGATCACAGATACGCAGTATTTT.

The genes are TRBV15 and TRBJ2-5; tentatively, D is TRBD2 (8 bases). The CDR3 covers 17 residues. Trimming stripped 0 bases from V and 2 bases from J, with 16 bases between. Germline V gene lookup returns CDR1 LNHNV and CDR2 YYDKDF (reference sequence). Here the CDR3 reads CATSRERGRGGQETQYF. CDR3 in DNA: TGTGCCACCAGCAGAGAAAGGGGGCGCGGGGGGCAAGAGACCCAGTACTTC.

V and J are TRBV11-3 and TRBJ1-4; 7 bases are a match to TRBD1. Trimming cost V 1 base and J 6 bases; bases outside gene matches: 5. CDR1 and CDR2 (germline): SGHNT, YENEEA. The CDR3 is made up of 15 amino acids. The CDR3 DNA reads TGTGCCAGCAGCTTAGCGTTCCAGGGGGATGAAAAACTGTTTTTT. As protein: CASSLAFQGDEKLFF.

This chain connects TRBV7-2 to TRBJ2-5, with TRBD2 identical over 11 bases. The CDR3 loop spans 15 amino acids. V lost 2 bases and J lost 4; bases outside the gene matches: 3. Per the germline V gene, CDR1 is SGHTA and CDR2 is FQGNSA. CDR3 in DNA: TGTGCCAGCAGCTTAACTAGCGGGGGTGTAGAGACCCAGTACTTC. Translating gives CASSLTSGGVETQYF.

This clone was found many times. The V and J genes are TRBV28 and TRBJ1-2; 8 bases are shared with TRBD1. CDR1 and CDR2 from the germline V gene are MDHEN and SYDVKM. CDR3 length: 13 amino acids. V shed 3 bases, J shed 8 bases, and the junction held 5 bases outside the gene matches. CDR3 region: CASSLSGGQGYTF. DNA for the CDR3: TGTGCCAGCAGTTTGTCAGGGGGCCAGGGCTACACCTTC.

The chain employs TRBV30 and TRBJ1-2; 8 nucleotides align to TRBD1. V shed 0 bases, J shed 8 bases, and the junction held 11 bases outside the gene matches. The CDR3 spans 15 residues. Germline V lookup: CDR1 GTSNPN, CDR2 SVGIG (reference sequence). The DNA of the CDR3 is TGTGCCTGGAGTGTCCTAGGACAGGGAGGTGGCGGCTACACCTTC. It translates to CAWSVLGQGGGGYTF.

J is TRBJ1-1 and V is TRBV18, with TRBD1 matching 7 bases. Germline CDR1 and CDR2: KGHSH and LQKENI. The CDR3 extends over 12 amino acids. Trimming took 4 bases from V and 8 from J; bases not matched to a gene: 4. The CDR3 coding sequence is TGTGCCAGCTCACTCGGGACAGCCGAAGCTTTCTTT. Its translation is CASSLGTAEAFF. The full variable domain, completed using reference TRBV18 and TRBJ1-1, is NAGVMQNPRHLVRRRGQEARLRCSPMKGHSHVYWYRQLPEEGLKFMVYLQKENIIDESGMPKERFSAEFPKEGPSILRIQQVVRGDSAAYFCASSLGTAEAFFGQGTRLTVV.